The source of this T cell receptor (beta chain) is a study of metastatic and nonmetastatic thyroid tumors. Overall study context: It was across blood and tumor or nodule tissue from malignant and benign thyroid patients that repertoires were compared. Study-wide findings and caveats: Benign nodules reportedly had significantly lower TCR beta diversity than malignant thyroid tumors in blood and tumor.

Thyroid surgery was preceded by no treatment in any patient. V lost 6 bases to trimming and J lost 1 base; unmatched junction nucleotides: 7. Germline loops: CDR1 SQVTM, CDR2 ANQGSEA. There are 15 residues in the CDR3. On this clone: Its target is unknown.

Original processing methods: A distant-metastasis classifier for papillary thyroid cancer was built using CDR3 differences across clinicopathological groups. MiXCR was used by TCRdb to re-call the PCR reads. None of the V and J calls come from the authors' own analysis; TCRdb made them. The repertoire consists of some 19,000 clones, with roughly 15% occurring once and the leading ten covering more than 35%. Sequenced input: blood. The V gene is TRBV29-1, the J gene TRBJ2-2; 8 bases align to TRBD1. This receptor was obtained from a female donor with papillary thyroid cancer or a benign thyroid nodule (not recorded which). Some clones in this sample may be carry-over from other donors' samples. The CDR3 DNA follows: TGCAGCGTACGGACAGGGTTCGGGAACACCGGGGAGCTGTTTTTT. Encoded protein: CSVRTGFGNTGELFF.